Listed below are T cell receptor beta chains from one sample, sequenced in a study of cytomegalovirus exposure and HLA in healthy donors. The table came from immunoSEQ multiplex PCR; TCRdb's copy has only in-frame clones and leaves some out. The sample yields under 200,000 clones, around 84% seen once. The sequencing input was PBMCs. The receptors were sampled from a woman aged 18-35 years in good health and CMV-seronegative. The CDR3 runs from the conserved cysteine through the conserved F or W. D genes are given only for firm matches. A clone size is listed for some rows: how often the clone was seen (once, few, many), or a class if it is expanded.

clone_size d_call j_call cdr3_length v_call cdr3_nt cdr3_aa
. . TRBJ2-1 12 TRBV7-9 TGTGCCAGCAGTAGAGCGGACAATGAGCAGTTCTTC CASSRADNEQFF
. . TRBJ2-5 15 TRBV5-4 TGTGCCAGCAGCTCCCCCCTGGCCCCCCAAGAGACCCAGTACTTC CASSSPLAPQETQYF
. . TRBJ1-4 20 TRBV4-1 TGCGCCAGCAGCCGCCAAGGTCTCCGGGACAAGGGAGTTGGTAATGAAAAACTGTTTTTT CASSRQGLRDKGVGNEKLFF
. . TRBJ2-7 11 TRBV20-1 TGCAGTGTACTGGGGAGCTACGAGCAGTACTTC CSVLGSYEQYF
. . TRBJ2-3 16 TRBV5-1 TGCGCCAGCAGTCTACAGGGATTCGGTCGCACAGATACGCAGTATTTT CASSLQGFGRTDTQYF
. . TRBJ2-2 15 TRBV2 TGTGCCAGCAGTGAAGGGACGGGGTACACCGGGGAGCTGTTTTTT CASSEGTGYTGELFF
. TRBD2 TRBJ2-3 16 TRBV6-1 TGTGCCAGCAGTGGAGGACTAGCGGGACCCACAGATACGCAGTATTTT CASSGGLAGPTDTQYF
few TRBD1 TRBJ1-2 14 TRBV6-5 TGTGCCAGCAGCCGAATCCAGGGGGCGGGTGGCTACACCTTC CASSRIQGAGGYTF
. . TRBJ1-2 13 TRBV28 TGTGCCAGCAGTCCGGGTAGCGACTATGGCTACACCTTC CASSPGSDYGYTF
. TRBD1 TRBJ1-3 19 TRBV7-2 TGTGCCAGCAGTTTGGGCTTACCGGGACAGGGACGATCTGGAAACACCATATATTTT CASSLGLPGQGRSGNTIYF
once TRBD1 TRBJ2-2 16 TRBV19 TGTGCCAGTAGTGGAATTAGGACAGGGGGAACCGGGGAGCTGTTTTTT CASSGIRTGGTGELFF
. . TRBJ2-3 13 TRBV28 TGTGCCAGCAGCTGGGGGGGCACAGATACGCAGTATTTT CASSWGGTDTQYF
once . TRBJ2-3 18 TRBV4-1 TGCGCCAGCAGCCAAGTCGGAGCACCGGCGCCGGGCACAGATACGCAGTATTTT CASSQVGAPAPGTDTQYF
. . TRBJ1-2 15 TRBV11-2 TGTGCCAGCAGCTTAGCAGGGGCCGATACCTATGGCTACACCTTC CASSLAGADTYGYTF
. . TRBJ1-5 13 TRBV7-2 TGTGCCAGCAGCTTAGGGCAGCCGGGGCCCCAGCATTTT CASSLGQPGPQHF
once TRBD2 TRBJ2-7 13 TRBV18 TGTGCCAGCCGGCCCGGCGGGGGGGGCGAGCAGTACTTC CASRPGGGGEQYF
. . TRBJ1-3 16 TRBV5-4 TGTGCCAGCAGCTTTTTGTCGGAGGGGAGGGGAAACACCATATATTTT CASSFLSEGRGNTIYF
. . TRBJ2-2 14 TRBV6-6 TGTGCCAGCGCCTGGGGCCCTCACACCGGGGAGCTGTTTTTT CASAWGPHTGELFF
. TRBD2 TRBJ2-1 14 TRBV9 TGTGCCAGCAGCGTAGCGGGAGGCTCCAATGAGCAGTTCTTC CASSVAGGSNEQFF
. . TRBJ1-3 18 TRBV15 TGTGCCACCAGCAGATACTTTACAGGGCTGGGCTACGGAAACACCATATATTTT CATSRYFTGLGYGNTIYF
. . TRBJ1-4 13 TRBV7-8 TGTGCCAGCAGCCCCGTGGGCCCCGAAAAACTGTTTTTT CASSPVGPEKLFF
once TRBD1 TRBJ2-1 14 TRBV19 TGTGCCAGTAGTATTGCGGACAGGGCCAATGAGCAGTTCTTC CASSIADRANEQFF
. . TRBJ1-5 13 TRBV5-4 TGTGCCAGCAGCTTGGAGGGGTATCAGCCCCAGCATTTT CASSLEGYQPQHF
. TRBD1 TRBJ2-3 17 TRBV5-6 TGTGCCAGCAGCTTCCTATACGACAGGGGGGGGCCAGATACGCAGTATTTT CASSFLYDRGGPDTQYF
. TRBD2 TRBJ2-3 13 TRBV29-1 TGCAGCGTAAGTGGACTAGTAGGGGATACGCAGTATTTT CSVSGLVGDTQYF
. . TRBJ1-2 15 TRBV11-3 TGTGCCAGCAGCCCCACACGGGGGTCGGGCTATGGCTACACCTTC CASSPTRGSGYGYTF
. TRBD1 TRBJ1-1 14 TRBV27 TGTGCCAGCAGTACGACAGGGTTGGTAGCTGAAGCTTTCTTT CASSTTGLVAEAFF
. . TRBJ2-2 12 TRBV7-2 . CASSRRAGELFF
. . TRBJ1-1 14 TRBV27 TGTGCCAGCAGTCCGGCGGGGTGGAACACTGAAGCTTTCTTT CASSPAGWNTEAFF
. TRBD2 TRBJ2-7 13 TRBV30 TGTGCCTGGTCCCTAGCGGGAAGCTACGAGCAGTACTTC CAWSLAGSYEQYF
. . TRBJ2-1 17 TRBV21-1 TGTGCCAGCAGTAGATCCGGGACTAAAATCTCCTACAATGAGCAGTTCTTC CASSRSGTKISYNEQFF
. TRBD2 TRBJ2-7 18 TRBV27 TGTGCCAGCAGTTCGGCAGGGGGACTAGCGGGAGCCCCCTACGAGCAGTACTTC CASSSAGGLAGAPYEQYF
. . TRBJ1-3 16 TRBV5-8 TGTGCCAGCAGCCTGAGTACGTTGAGCTCTGGAAACACCATATATTTT CASSLSTLSSGNTIYF
. . TRBJ1-4 18 TRBV15 TGTGCCACCAGCAGAGCTGAGGGTCGCGCTCGGAGAAATGAAAAACTGTTTTTT CATSRAEGRARRNEKLFF
. . TRBJ2-3 15 TRBV2 TGTGCCAGCAGTGTTGAACAGGGAAGGACAGATACGCAGTATTTT CASSVEQGRTDTQYF
. TRBD1 TRBJ1-2 15 TRBV19 TGTGCCAGTAGTATAGATCCAGGGGGCCTAAATGGCTACACCTTC CASSIDPGGLNGYTF
. . TRBJ2-2 16 TRBV6-5 TGTGCCAGCAGTTACGCGACAGTCCCTGACACCGGGGAGCTGTTTTTT CASSYATVPDTGELFF
once . TRBJ2-7 13 TRBV19 TGTGCCAGTAGTAACAGGGTGTCCTACGAGCAGTACTTC CASSNRVSYEQYF
. . TRBJ1-2 15 TRBV7-8 TGTGCCAGCAGCTTATCCTCGGGTTTTTCATCGGGCTACACCTTC CASSLSSGFSSGYTF
few TRBD1 TRBJ2-7 16 TRBV5-6 TGTGCCAGCAGCTTGGGGCAGGGACAGATTGACTACGAGCAGTACTTC CASSLGQGQIDYEQYF
few TRBD1 TRBJ1-1 13 TRBV5-1 TGCGCCAGCAGCGCGGGACAGGGCACTGAAGCTTTCTTT CASSAGQGTEAFF